What follows are 18 T cell receptor beta chains derived from one specimen sequenced in a study of identical twins (dated by TCRdb to about 2016). Library method: 5' RACE. TCRdb shows the sequencer as Illumina HiSeq 2000. Using fastp at Q25 and MiXCR, TCRdb reprocessed the public reads and kept productive beta chains. Each CDR3 protein appears once, grouped with its most common genes and DNA. This sample gives some 760,000 distinct CDR3 sequences in total; over 15% of them show up just once. The top ten clones comprise around 13% of the sample. The sample was also linked to a second study, of T cells expressing NK-cell markers.

Sequenced input: PBMCs. The receptors were sampled from a woman between 18 and 30 years old in good health.

This chain uses TRBV7-9 with TRBJ2-3; 7 nucleotides agree with TRBD2. Germline loops: CDR1 SEHNR, CDR2 FQNEAQ (reference sequence). Unmatched junction bases numbered 8, after V lost 4 bases and J lost 4 bases. This CDR3 region has 15 residues. In DNA form, the CDR3 reads TGTGCCAGCAGCTGGTTTAGCGGGTTAGCAGATACGCAGTATTTT. This gives the protein CASSWFSGLADTQYF.

This clonotype came up a few times. The V and J genes are TRBV10-3 and TRBJ2-3, with TRBD2 matching 10 bases. The CDR3 loop spans 18 amino acids. Germline V gene lookup returns CDR1 ENHRY and CDR2 SYGVKD. Unmatched junction bases numbered 7, after V lost 0 bases and J lost 1 base. The CDR3 coding sequence is TGTGCCATCAGTGAGTCGGTGTTGCTAGCGGGGGGCACAGATACGCAGTATTTT. Its translation: CAISESVLLAGGTDTQYF.

This clonotype was counted between two and nine times. The J gene is TRBJ2-3, the V gene TRBV5-1, with D unresolved. CDR3 length: 16 residues. CDR1 and CDR2 from the germline V gene are SGHRS and YFSETQ. Trimming removed 5 bases at V and 0 bases at J, with 16 bases between. As DNA, the CDR3 is TGCGCCAGCAGAGCCCCAGCCCAATCTAGCACAGATACGCAGTATTTT. Translated, it gives CASRAPAQSSTDTQYF.

Ten or more counts support this clonotype. The J gene is TRBJ2-6, the V gene TRBV6-5, with no clear D. In germline, CDR1 is MNHEY, CDR2 SVGAGI. The CDR3 is made up of 15 amino acids. With 6 bases removed from V and 2 bases from J, the gap between germline ends came to 11 bases. CDR3 protein: CASSLDGPGANVLTF. DNA of the CDR3: TGTGCCAGCAGCTTAGATGGGCCTGGGGCCAACGTCCTGACTTTC.

The table lists this clonotype with a few counts. The chain recombines TRBV7-2 with TRBJ2-5; 10 bases line up with TRBD2. The CDR3 is 15 amino acids. CDR1 and CDR2 from the germline V gene are SGHTA and FQGNSA. Trimming cost V 7 bases and J 5 bases; bases outside gene matches: 10. The CDR3 nucleotides are TGTGCCAGCAAACCAGCGGGAGGGCCAGGGGAGACCCAGTACTTC. Its protein is CASKPAGGPGETQYF.

This clonotype was seen more than once but under ten times. This chain connects TRBV7-2 to TRBJ1-1; TRBD1 might be the D (5 bases). Germline CDR1 is SGHTA and CDR2 is FQGNSA. The CDR3 is made up of 13 amino acids. The V end lost 5 bases, the J end lost 11 bases, and 18 bases lay between the germline ends. The CDR3 sequence is CASSIPGRISAFF. DNA for the CDR3: TGTGCCAGCAGCATCCCAGGGCGGATCTCGGCTTTCTTT.

The V gene is TRBV20-1, the J gene TRBJ1-4; D might be TRBD1 (5 bases). The V and J ends lost 3 bases and 5 bases respectively, with 19 bases between them. The V gene's germline CDR1 is DFQATT and CDR2 SNEGSKA (reference sequence). The CDR3 runs 16 residues. The CDR3 DNA reads as TGCAGTGCTAGGGCAATTGCTGGGGCCCCGAATGAAAAACTGTTTTTT. Encoded protein: CSARAIAGAPNEKLFF.

This clonotype was seen repeatedly, ten times or more. The DNA for the CDR3 is TGTGCCAGCAGTTCGCCCAAGCGGGGGATGATCTACAATGAGCAGTTCTTC. It is translated as CASSSPKRGMIYNEQFF. The V gene is TRBV12-3 or TRBV12-4, the J gene TRBJ2-1; TRBD2 matches 8 bases. The CDR3 sequence is 17 residues long. J gave up 3 bases and V 4 bases, and 11 bases lay outside the gene matches.

The table lists this clonotype with a few counts. V and J are TRBV5-4 and TRBJ2-1; 10 nucleotides agree with TRBD2. The CDR3 is 19 amino acids. Germline trimming cut 0 bases from V and 5 bases from J; bases unmatched to any gene: 14. Per the germline V gene, CDR1 is SGHNT and CDR2 is YYREEE (reference sequence). The DNA for the CDR3 is TGTGCCAGCAGCTTGGGGCCCAGCGGGGGGGGCCTTCGAGACAATGAGCAGTTCTTC. As protein: CASSLGPSGGGLRDNEQFF.

The chain links TRBV27 to TRBJ2-7; D gene ambiguous. Germline CDR1 reads MNHEY; CDR2 reads SMNVEV (reference sequence). CDR3 length: 15 residues. Trimming cost V 2 bases and J 3 bases, with 14 bases left between them. CDR3 residues: CASSLARTLDYEQYF. DNA for the CDR3: TGTGCCAGCAGTTTAGCGCGGACGCTGGACTACGAGCAGTACTTC.

As concerns this clonotype: The germline gene is not matched at one end of the junction; a read error may be the cause. This chain connects TRBV10-2 to TRBJ2-7; 7 nucleotides match TRBD2. Per germline, CDR1 WSHSY and CDR2 SAAADI. This CDR3 spans 14 amino acids. CDR3 loop: CASGEVAGVGEQYF. The DNA of the CDR3 is TGCGCCAGCGGTGAGGTGGCGGGGGTTGGAGAGCAGTACTTC.

This clonotype was counted only a few times. V and J are TRBV16 and TRBJ1-2; 8 nucleotides match TRBD1. The V gene's germline CDR1 is KGHSY and CDR2 FQNENV. This CDR3 region has 14 residues. The V segment lost 4 bases and the J segment 8 bases; nucleotides outside the gene matches: 9. CDR3 coding DNA: TGTGCCAGCAGCCGCACCGGACAGGGAGGCGGCTACACCTTC. This gives the protein CASSRTGQGGGYTF. Together with reference TRBV16 and TRBJ1-2, the CDR3 gives the full variable domain: GEEVAQTPKHLVRGEGQKAKLYCAPIKGHSYVFWYQQVLKNEFKFLISFQNENVFDETGMPKERFSAKCLPNSPCSLEIQATKLEDSAVYFCASSRTGQGGGYTFGSGTRLTVV.

This clonotype was seen a handful of times. This chain connects TRBV6-5 to TRBJ1-1, with unresolved D. V gave up 3 bases and J gave up 1 base, with 9 bases separating them. This CDR3 has 14 amino acids. CDR1 MNHEY and CDR2 SVGAGI come from the germline V gene. CDR3 sequence (DNA): TGTGCCAGCAGTTATGGGAGGGCGAACACTGAAGCTTTCTTT. It yields the protein CASSYGRANTEAFF.

This clonotype was detected a few times. The J gene is TRBJ2-5, the V gene TRBV20-1, with D possibly matching TRBD2 (5 bases). Germline CDR1 is DFQATT and CDR2 is SNEGSKA (reference sequence). The CDR3 runs to 14 residues. Trimming removed 3 bases from V and 5 bases from J, with 16 bases in between. The CDR3 sequence is CSASIPSLGETQYF. CDR3 DNA sequence: TGCAGTGCTAGTATTCCTAGCCTAGGGGAGACCCAGTACTTC.

In this sample, this clonotype turned up a few times. This sequence joins TRBV7-9 and TRBJ2-7, with a possible D match to TRBD1 (5 bases). The CDR3 has 12 residues. The ends were cut back, 8 bases at V and 5 bases at J, with 13 bases in the middle. CDR1 and CDR2 from the germline V gene are SEHNR and FQNEAQ (reference sequence). The chain's CDR3 is CASGLGANEQYF. CDR3 in DNA: TGTGCCAGCGGGCTAGGGGCTAACGAGCAGTACTTC.

The chain combines TRBV12-2 with TRBJ2-4; TRBD1, the table's D call, lacks a check against the DNA. TRBV12-2 is a pseudogene locus. This CDR3 is 16 amino acids long. The CDR3: CASRLNAGYPKNIQYF. In nucleotides, the CDR3 is TGTGCAAGTCGCTTAAATGCAGGGTACCCCAAAAACATTCAGTACTTC.

V is TRBV5-6 and J is TRBJ2-3; D is undetermined. The CDR3 totals 15 residues. The V gene lost 1 base and the J gene lost 6 bases, with 15 bases spanning the gap. Germline V gives CDR1 SGHDT, CDR2 YYEEEE. CDR3 coding DNA: TGTGCCAGCAGCTTGACTCGAGCTCCGCCCGATACGCAGTATTTT. Translated, it gives CASSLTRAPPDTQYF.

There are a few counts of this clonotype. V gene TRBV29-1 combines with J gene TRBJ2-7; D not certain. Trimming stripped 5 bases from V and 1 base from J, with 6 bases between. The CDR3 totals 11 residues. Germline loops: CDR1 SQVTM, CDR2 ANQGSEA. Here the CDR3 DNA reads TGCAGCGTTCCGGGTTCCTACGAGCAGTACTTC. Translation: CSVPGSYEQYF.